The clone carrying this T cell receptor (beta chain) was counted only a few times. The antigen is not known. The sample is drawn from a study of blood T cells in healthy people across ages. Alongside a J-beta primer mix, a sample-barcoded 5' primer served in a second PCR lasting about 6 to 11 cycles. TCRdb called the 5' RACE reads again in MiXCR, with one record for every CDR3 protein. The sample shows approximately 1,000,000 distinct CDR3 sequences, around 43% of them seen only once. Trimming took off 2 bases at V and 3 bases at J, with 15 bases between the two ends. This CDR3 contains 16 residues. Germline V CDR1 and CDR2: SGHRS, YFSETQ. General observations from the study: Considered underestimates were the diversity estimates obtained from one million T cells.

The genes are TRBV5-1 and TRBJ2-1; possible D gene TRBD2, 5 bases. The TCR sequence derives from a woman between 55 and 75 years old in good health. The sample was blood. The CDR3 sequence: CASSFSSGLGYNEQFF. The CDR3 DNA reads as TGCGCCAGCAGCTTTTCAAGCGGACTCGGCTACAATGAGCAGTTCTTC.